A single sample is the source of the 3 T cell receptor beta chains below, sequenced in a study of metastatic and nonmetastatic thyroid tumors. TCRdb recomputed clones from the PCR reads via MiXCR. The table includes fewer than 40,000 clones, around a third detected once. Patients underwent thyroid surgery, and none had received any treatment before it. Material for sequencing was tumor tissue. All receptors derive from a female donor with papillary thyroid cancer or a benign thyroid nodule (not recorded which). Some clones in this sample may be carry-over from other donors' samples.

V usage is TRBV5-1 and J usage is TRBJ2-3, with 8 positions matching TRBD2. This CDR3 is built from 15 residues. Germline V gives CDR1 SGHRS, CDR2 YFSETQ. J was trimmed by 5 bases and V by 2 bases; bases with no gene match: 7. CDR3 DNA sequence: TGCGCCAGCAGCTTCGGGACTAGAGGAATAGATACGCAGTATTTT. Protein sequence: CASSFGTRGIDTQYF.

V is TRBV6-1 and J is TRBJ2-2; D uncertain. CDR3 length: 12 amino acids. Germline CDR1 is MNHNS and CDR2 is SASEGT. Trimming removed 7 bases at V and 5 bases at J, with 8 bases between. The CDR3 DNA reads TGTGCCAGCAATCTAAGGACCGGGGAGCTGTTTTTT. Encoded protein: CASNLRTGELFF.

This clone was seen only a few times. The chain combines TRBV6-5 with TRBJ1-6; D not resolved. Deletions cut 6 bases from V and 1 base from J, with 19 bases between. CDR1 MNHEY and CDR2 SVGAGI come from the germline V gene. This CDR3 contains 18 residues. For the CDR3, the DNA is TGTGCCAGCAGAAACCGGGAAATTATAGTGTCCTATAATTCACCCCTCCACTTT. Protein: CASRNREIIVSYNSPLHF.